What follows are 8 T cell receptor beta chains derived from one specimen sequenced in a study of blood T cell repertoires in COVID-19. TCRdb keeps only in-frame clones here, not all; method: immunoSEQ multiplex PCR. The table includes around 300,000 clones, around 90% detected once. The sequenced material came from peripheral blood. These TCRs come from a woman aged 30 to 39 with COVID-19, enrolled during active disease.

This sequence joins TRBV19 and TRBJ1-2, with 7 bases aligning to TRBD1. The V segment lost 7 bases and the J segment 7 bases; nucleotides outside the gene matches: 15. CDR3 size: 15 residues. The V gene's germline CDR1 is LNHDA and CDR2 SQIVND (reference sequence). The CDR3 DNA sequence: TGTGCCAGTACCAACCCTTCGACAGGGCAGCGTGGCTACACCTTC. Residues: CASTNPSTGQRGYTF.

This clone was observed a handful of times. The chain uses TRBV28 and TRBJ2-7; 9 positions match TRBD1. Germline CDR1 is MDHEN and CDR2 is SYDVKM. The CDR3 runs 16 residues. Trimming at V came to 5 bases and at J to 2 bases, leaving 10 bases not matched to a gene. The CDR3 region is CASSLLPGQGPYEQYF. The DNA for the CDR3 is TGTGCCAGCAGTCTCCTCCCGGGACAGGGACCCTACGAGCAGTACTTC.

The chain recombines TRBV15 with TRBJ2-1; TRBD2 matches at 7 bases. Germline trimming cut 0 bases from V and 6 bases from J; bases unmatched to any gene: 8. In germline, CDR1 is LNHNV, CDR2 YYDKDF (reference sequence). The CDR3 sequence is 16 residues long. CDR3 in DNA: TGTGCCACCAGCAGAGATCCTAGCGGTGCAGCCAATGAGCAGTTCTTC. Translated: CATSRDPSGAANEQFF. Full variable domain (rest looked up from reference TRBV15 and TRBJ2-1): DAMVIQNPRYQVTQFGKPVTLSCSQTLNHNVMYWYQQKSSQAPKLLFHYYDKDFNNEADTPDNFQSRRPNTSFCFLDIRSPGLGDTAMYLCATSRDPSGAANEQFFGPGTRLTVL.

This chain uses TRBV4-3 with TRBJ1-2, with unresolved D. Germline values: CDR1 LGHNA, CDR2 YSLEER. V was cut by 0 bases and J by 8 bases, with 10 bases left in between. The CDR3 covers 13 residues. As DNA, the CDR3 is TGCGCCAGCAGCCAAGATTGGTTTCAGGGCTACACCTTC. This encodes CASSQDWFQGYTF.

This clone was found a few times. The rearrangement joins TRBV28 to TRBJ1-1; a possible D gene is TRBD1 (6 bases). V was trimmed by 6 bases and J by 10 bases, leaving 18 bases between them. This CDR3 contains 13 residues. The germline V gene encodes CDR1 MDHEN and CDR2 SYDVKM. This CDR3 is CASRLIQGGRAFF. CDR3 DNA sequence: TGTGCCAGCAGACTCATACAGGGCGGGAGAGCTTTCTTT.

The CDR3 nucleotides are TGCGCCAGCAGCTCGGACTTTGATAGCACAGATACGCAGTATTTT. This encodes CASSSDFDSTDTQYF. This chain links TRBV4-1 with TRBJ2-3, with D tentatively TRBD2 (5 bases). Per germline, CDR1 MGHRA and CDR2 YSYEKL. V was clipped by 5 bases and J by 0 bases, with 12 bases between them. The CDR3 totals 15 residues.

V usage is TRBV27 and J usage is TRBJ2-5; D is unclear. The CDR3 consists of 14 residues. The V end was cut by 5 bases, the J end by 4 bases, with 14 bases between. Germline loops: CDR1 MNHEY, CDR2 SMNVEV (reference sequence). CDR3 nucleotides: TGTGCCAGCAGTAAAACCGCGGCCCGAGAGACCCAGTACTTC. Translated, it gives CASSKTAARETQYF.

The chain combines TRBV28 with TRBJ1-2; D is perhaps TRBD1 (5 bases). Germline V gene lookup returns CDR1 MDHEN and CDR2 SYDVKM. CDR3 size: 14 residues. The ends were cut back, 6 bases at V and 2 bases at J, with 13 bases in the middle. DNA of the CDR3: TGTGCCAGCAGACCCACAGGAACCAACTATGGCTACACCTTC. Translated, it gives CASRPTGTNYGYTF.